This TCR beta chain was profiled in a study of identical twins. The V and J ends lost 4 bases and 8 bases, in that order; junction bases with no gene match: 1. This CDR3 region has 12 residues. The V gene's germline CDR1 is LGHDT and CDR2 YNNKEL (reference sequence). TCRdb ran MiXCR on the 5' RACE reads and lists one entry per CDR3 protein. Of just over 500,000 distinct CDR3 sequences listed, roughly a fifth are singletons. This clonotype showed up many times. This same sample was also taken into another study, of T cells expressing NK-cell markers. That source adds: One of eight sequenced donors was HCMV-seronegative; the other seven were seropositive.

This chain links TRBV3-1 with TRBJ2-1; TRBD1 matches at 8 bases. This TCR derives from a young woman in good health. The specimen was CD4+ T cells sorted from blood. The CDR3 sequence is CASSRQGYEQFF. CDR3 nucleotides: TGTGCCAGCAGCCGACAGGGGTATGAGCAGTTCTTC.